This TCR beta chain was captured in a study of cytomegalovirus exposure and HLA in healthy donors. Study-wide findings and caveats: In a later analysis, 15,000 to 20,000 TCR beta sequences were associated with HLA alleles at 0.05 false discovery rate. Many donors shared some public TCRs, even though most TCR sequences were rare.

PCR amplification relied on 60 Vbeta primers (plus 13 Jbeta primers). Sequencing used immunoSEQ multiplex PCR; TCRdb keeps in-frame clones, though not all of them. This sample yields roughly 230,000 clones, of which approximately 78% are seen a single time; more than 0.45% belongs to the top ten. V lost 8 bases to trimming and J lost 4 bases, with 9 bases between them. The CDR3 loop spans 12 amino acids. The germline V gene has CDR1 SNHLY and CDR2 FYNNEI. About this clone itself: The antigen is undetermined.

Sequenced input: PBMCs. This TCR came from a boy aged 5-17 years in good health and CMV-seronegative. This chain uses TRBV2 with TRBJ1-5, with D hard to call. The CDR3 bases are TGTGCCAGCCGGAGGGTTAATCAGCCCCAGCATTTT. This sequence encodes CASRRVNQPQHF.